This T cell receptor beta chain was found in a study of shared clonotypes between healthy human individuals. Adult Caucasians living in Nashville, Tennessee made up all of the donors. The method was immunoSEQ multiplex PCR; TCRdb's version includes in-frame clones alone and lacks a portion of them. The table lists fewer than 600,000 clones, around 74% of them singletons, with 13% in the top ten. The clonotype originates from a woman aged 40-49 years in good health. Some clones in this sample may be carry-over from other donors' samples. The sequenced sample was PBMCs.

The CDR3 nucleotides read TGTGCCAGCAGCCACCCCGGGGTAGGAGAAGAAAAACTGTTTTTT. Its translation: CASSHPGVGEEKLFF. V gene TRBV11-2 combines with J gene TRBJ1-4; no definite D call. This CDR3 is 15 amino acids long. Germline CDR1 reads SGHAT; CDR2 reads FQNNGV. The V end was cut by 5 bases, the J end by 8 bases, with 18 bases between.